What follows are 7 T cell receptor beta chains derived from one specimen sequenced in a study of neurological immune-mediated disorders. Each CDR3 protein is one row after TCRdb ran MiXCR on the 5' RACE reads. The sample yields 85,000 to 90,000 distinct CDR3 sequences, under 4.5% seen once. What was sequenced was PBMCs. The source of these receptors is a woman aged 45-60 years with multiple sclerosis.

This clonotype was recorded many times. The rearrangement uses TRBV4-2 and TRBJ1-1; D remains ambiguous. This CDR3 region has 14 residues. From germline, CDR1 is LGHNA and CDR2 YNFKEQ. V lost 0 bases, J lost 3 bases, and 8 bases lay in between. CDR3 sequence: CASSQDLVYTEAFF. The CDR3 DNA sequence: TGTGCCAGCAGCCAAGATCTAGTGTACACTGAAGCTTTCTTT.

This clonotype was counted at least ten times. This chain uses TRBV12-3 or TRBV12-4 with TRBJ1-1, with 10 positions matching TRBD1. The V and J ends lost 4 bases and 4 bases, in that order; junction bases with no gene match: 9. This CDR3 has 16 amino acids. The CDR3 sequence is CASSSNRQGASTEAFF. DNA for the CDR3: TGTGCCAGCAGTTCTAACCGACAGGGGGCGAGCACTGAAGCTTTCTTT.

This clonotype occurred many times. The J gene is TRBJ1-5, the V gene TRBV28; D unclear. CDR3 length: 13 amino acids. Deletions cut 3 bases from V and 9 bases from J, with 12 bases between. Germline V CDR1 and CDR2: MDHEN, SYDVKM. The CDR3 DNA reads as TGTGCCAGCAGTTTCGGGAGCCCCAGGCCCCAGCATTTT. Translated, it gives CASSFGSPRPQHF.

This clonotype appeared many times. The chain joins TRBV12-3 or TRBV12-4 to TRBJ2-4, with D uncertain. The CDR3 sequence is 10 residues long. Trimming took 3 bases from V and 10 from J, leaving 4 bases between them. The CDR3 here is CASSLNIQYF. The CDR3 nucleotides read TGTGCCAGCAGTTTGAATATTCAGTACTTC.

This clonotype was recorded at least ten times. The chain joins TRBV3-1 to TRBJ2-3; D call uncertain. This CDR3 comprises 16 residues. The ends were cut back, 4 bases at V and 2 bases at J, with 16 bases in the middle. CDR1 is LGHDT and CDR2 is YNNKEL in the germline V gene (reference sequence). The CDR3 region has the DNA TGTGCCAGCAGCCCAAATAGCCGGCCCCCCACAGATACGCAGTATTTT. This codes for CASSPNSRPPTDTQYF.

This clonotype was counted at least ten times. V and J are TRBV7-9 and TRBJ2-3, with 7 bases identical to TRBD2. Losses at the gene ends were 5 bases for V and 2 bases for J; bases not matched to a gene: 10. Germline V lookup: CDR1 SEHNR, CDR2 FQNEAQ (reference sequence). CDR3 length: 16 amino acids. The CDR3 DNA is TGTGCCAGCAGCCTGACTAAGCGGGGCCTCACAGATACGCAGTATTTT. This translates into CASSLTKRGLTDTQYF.

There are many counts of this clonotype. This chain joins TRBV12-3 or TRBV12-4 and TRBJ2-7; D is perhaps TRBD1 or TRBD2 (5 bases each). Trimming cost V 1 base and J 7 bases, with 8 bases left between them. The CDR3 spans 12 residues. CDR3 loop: CASSLDWGEQYF. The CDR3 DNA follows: TGTGCCAGCAGTTTAGATTGGGGGGAGCAGTACTTC.